A single sample is the source of the 27 T cell receptor beta chains below, sequenced in a study of cytomegalovirus exposure and HLA in healthy donors. A multiplex PCR was run with 60 Vbeta primers and 13 Jbeta primers. Data came from immunoSEQ multiplex PCR; TCRdb stores just in-frame clones and leaves some out. The table shows about 170,000 clones, with around 77% occurring only once. Sequencing input: PBMCs. All receptors derive from a female donor in good health and CMV-seronegative.

This clone was recorded only once. CDR3 nucleotide sequence: TGTGCCAGCAGCGTAGACGGGGGCTATGGCTACACCTTC. It encodes CASSVDGGYGYTF. The chain couples TRBV9 to TRBJ1-2; D might be TRBD1 (5 bases). From germline, CDR1 is SGDLS and CDR2 YYNGEE. This CDR3 contains 13 residues. Trimming took 0 bases from V and 4 from J, leaving 7 bases between them. The full variable domain, in which reference TRBV9 and TRBJ1-2 provide the parts outside the CDR3, is DSGVTQTPKHLITATGQRVTLRCSPRSGDLSVYWYQQSLDQGLQFLIQYYNGEERAKGNILERFSAQQFPDLHSELNLSSLELGDSALYFCASSVDGGYGYTFGSGTRLTVV.

This clone was counted between two and nine times. This chain uses TRBV2 with TRBJ2-2; D perhaps matches TRBD2 (6 bases). Germline V gene data show CDR1 as SNHLY and CDR2 as FYNNEI. V lost 0 bases, J lost 6 bases, and 14 bases lay in between. This CDR3 region has 16 residues. The CDR3 here is CASSEAGGGMPGELFF. CDR3 sequence (DNA): TGTGCCAGCAGTGAAGCAGGCGGCGGGATGCCCGGGGAGCTGTTTTTT. Complete variable domain (other parts from reference TRBV2 and TRBJ2-2): EPEVTQTPSHQVTQMGQEVILRCVPISNHLYFYWYRQILGQKVEFLVSFYNNEISEKSEIFDDQFSVERPDGSNFTLKIRSTKLEDSAMYFCASSEAGGGMPGELFFGEGSRLTVL.

V is TRBV4-3 and J is TRBJ2-7; tentative D call: TRBD1 (5 bases). The CDR3 contains 14 residues. Trimming cost V 0 bases and J 5 bases, with 11 bases left between them. Germline-derived CDR1 and CDR2 are LGHNA and YSLEER. This CDR3 is CASSQDEGVDEQYF. The DNA for the CDR3 is TGCGCCAGCAGCCAAGATGAAGGGGTGGACGAGCAGTACTTC.

This chain joins TRBV7-9 and TRBJ2-2, with a weak D call TRBD2 (6 bases). This CDR3 region has 15 residues. V was clipped by 5 bases and J by 4 bases, with 14 bases between them. Germline CDR1 is SEHNR and CDR2 is FQNEAQ (reference sequence). The CDR3 is CASSPRLGGTGELFF. The DNA of the CDR3 is TGTGCCAGCAGCCCCCGTTTGGGAGGCACCGGGGAGCTGTTTTTT.

Concerning this clone: Other DNA sequences in this specimen translate into the identical CDR3. The genes are TRBV30 and TRBJ1-6; unclear D gene. CDR1 and CDR2 from the germline V gene are GTSNPN and SVGIG (reference sequence). V was shortened by 0 bases and J by 7 bases, with 7 bases between the two germline ends. The CDR3 contains 13 residues. The CDR3 here is CAWSVRENSPLHF. The CDR3, as DNA: TGTGCCTGGAGTGTACGGGAAAATTCACCCCTCCACTTT.

The sample holds a few counts of this clone. The chain links TRBV7-8 to TRBJ2-7; 8 bases line up with TRBD2. Trimming took 3 bases from V and 3 from J; bases not matched to a gene: 4. The germline CDR1 and CDR2 sequences are SGHVS and FQNEAQ. The CDR3 runs to 14 residues. For the CDR3, the DNA is TGTGCCAGCAGCTTGGGACTAGAGGTCTACGAGCAGTACTTC. Residues: CASSLGLEVYEQYF.

This chain connects TRBV6-5 to TRBJ1-1; maybe TRBD1 (5 bases). CDR3 length: 14 amino acids. Germline-derived CDR1 and CDR2 are MNHEY and SVGAGI. Trimming pared 6 bases from V and 3 bases from J, leaving 14 bases between. CDR3 coding DNA: TGTGCCAGCAGCTTACGACGGGGGGACACTGAAGCTTTCTTT. Its protein is CASSLRRGDTEAFF.

This rearrangement joins TRBV7-2 to TRBJ1-2; the match to TRBD1 covers 9 bases. Per germline, CDR1 SGHTA and CDR2 FQGNSA. The CDR3 is 14 residues long. After removal of 5 bases from V and 7 bases from J, the junction contained 8 bases not matched to a gene. The CDR3 DNA reads TGTGCCAGCAGCAAGGGACAGGGAGTTGGTGGCTACACCTTC. It encodes CASSKGQGVGGYTF.

V and J are TRBV6-5 and TRBJ2-5, with 7 bases lining up with TRBD2. The CDR3 contains 13 residues. In germline, CDR1 is MNHEY, CDR2 SVGAGI. V shed 7 bases and J 6 bases; nucleotides not matched to a gene: 8. The CDR3 here is CASTPAGEQTQYF. The CDR3 DNA sequence: TGTGCCAGCACCCCGGCGGGAGAGCAGACCCAGTACTTC.

The V gene is TRBV4-1, the J gene TRBJ2-1; the match to TRBD2 covers 8 bases. The CDR3 length is 16 residues. The junction had 8 bases not matched to a gene; V was cut back by 4 bases and J by 3 bases. Germline V gives CDR1 MGHRA, CDR2 YSYEKL. CDR3 loop: CASSRLPGLDYNEQFF. The CDR3, as DNA: TGCGCCAGCAGCCGACTGCCGGGACTAGACTACAATGAGCAGTTCTTC.

This clone was seen a single time. The J gene is TRBJ1-4, the V gene TRBV4-1; tentative D call: TRBD1 (6 bases). Deletions cut 1 base from V and 6 bases from J, with 12 bases between. This CDR3 is built from 15 residues. CDR1 MGHRA and CDR2 YSYEKL come from the germline V gene. Here the CDR3 reads CASSQVDSQDEKLFF. The DNA for the CDR3 is TGCGCCAGCAGCCAAGTGGACAGCCAAGATGAAAAACTGTTTTTT.

This rearrangement joins TRBV5-1 to TRBJ1-2; unclear D gene. The CDR3 spans 12 residues. Deletions cut 5 bases from V and 7 bases from J, with 12 bases between. The germline V gene has CDR1 SGHRS and CDR2 YFSETQ. CDR3 amino acids: CASSASPSGYTF. DNA of the CDR3: TGCGCCAGCAGTGCGTCGCCTTCTGGCTACACCTTC.

The CDR3: CASSFGDRGWETQYF. The CDR3, as DNA: TGCGCCAGCAGCTTCGGGGACAGGGGGTGGGAGACCCAGTACTTC. The chain is built from TRBV5-1 and TRBJ2-5; 11 nucleotides agree with TRBD1. V was pared by 2 bases and J by 5 bases, with 5 bases of the junction left unmatched. Per germline, CDR1 SGHRS and CDR2 YFSETQ. This CDR3 region has 15 residues.

The gene calls are TRBV5-1 and TRBJ2-2; 12 nucleotides line up with TRBD2. Per germline, CDR1 SGHRS and CDR2 YFSETQ. V lost 0 bases, J lost 3 bases, and 6 bases stayed unmatched. The CDR3 is made up of 18 amino acids. The chain's CDR3 is CASSLVGLAGLDTGELFF. The CDR3 bases are TGCGCCAGCAGCTTGGTGGGACTAGCGGGCTTGGACACCGGGGAGCTGTTTTTT.

The rearrangement links TRBV6-5 to TRBJ1-1, with a possible D match to TRBD1 (6 bases). V shed 5 bases and J shed 4 bases, with 14 bases lying between them. Germline V CDR1 and CDR2: MNHEY, SVGAGI. The CDR3 runs 14 residues. CDR3 nucleotide sequence: TGTGCCAGCAGTGGTGGACAGTGGATCACTGAAGCTTTCTTT. Its translation is CASSGGQWITEAFF.

A few counts support this clone. The chain recombines TRBV5-4 with TRBJ2-1; 9 bases map to TRBD2. The CDR3 has 17 amino acids. The germline gives CDR1 SGHNT, CDR2 YYREEE (reference sequence). V dropped 1 base and J dropped 5; count of bases not matched to a gene: 10. The CDR3, as DNA: TGTGCCAGCAGCTTGCGAATGGCGGGGGGGAGGGACAATGAGCAGTTCTTC. As protein: CASSLRMAGGRDNEQFF.

This chain connects TRBV5-4 to TRBJ2-3; TRBD2 matches at 9 bases. This CDR3 has 16 amino acids. The germline gives CDR1 SGHNT, CDR2 YYREEE (reference sequence). After removal of 3 bases from V and 6 bases from J, the junction contained 11 bases not matched to a gene. The CDR3 region is CASSSPVGTSPDTQYF. The CDR3 nucleotides read TGTGCCAGCAGCTCCCCGGTTGGGACTAGCCCGGATACGCAGTATTTT.

The DNA for the CDR3 is TGTGCCAGCAGCCGCAGTCTTGGACAGGGGGGAGACGAGCAGTACTTC. Translated: CASSRSLGQGGDEQYF. The rearrangement uses TRBV11-2 and TRBJ2-7; 10 nucleotides align to TRBD1. CDR3 length: 16 amino acids. Germline loops: CDR1 SGHAT, CDR2 FQNNGV. V was pared by 5 bases and J by 5 bases, with 12 bases of the junction left unmatched.

This clone was picked up a small number of times. The chain combines TRBV7-9 with TRBJ1-3, with 7 bases identical to TRBD1. CDR1 SEHNR and CDR2 FQNEAQ come from the germline V gene (reference sequence). J lost 4 bases, V lost 5 bases, and 8 bases had no gene match. The CDR3 covers 15 residues. The chain's CDR3 is CASSRVPTGGNTIYF. The CDR3 nucleotides are TGTGCCAGCAGCCGAGTCCCGACAGGGGGAAACACCATATATTTT.

V and J are TRBV5-1 and TRBJ1-2, with TRBD1 matching 8 bases. This CDR3 is built from 14 residues. CDR1 is SGHRS, CDR2 YFSETQ, per germline. The trim removed 4 bases at V and 3 bases at J, leaving 5 bases unmatched. The CDR3 DNA follows: TGCGCCAGCAGCCTACAGGGGGAGGACTATGGCTACACCTTC. Translating gives CASSLQGEDYGYTF.

V gene TRBV2 combines with J gene TRBJ1-6, with 7 bases identical to TRBD1. The CDR3 has 13 residues. Germline V CDR1 and CDR2: SNHLY, FYNNEI. The V and J ends lost 6 bases and 10 bases, in that order; junction bases with no gene match: 6. The CDR3 DNA sequence: TGTGCCAGCAGACCTCAGGGGGGATCACCCCTCCACTTT. Amino acid sequence: CASRPQGGSPLHF. Complete variable domain (other parts from reference TRBV2 and TRBJ1-6): EPEVTQTPSHQVTQMGQEVILRCVPISNHLYFYWYRQILGQKVEFLVSFYNNEISEKSEIFDDQFSVERPDGSNFTLKIRSTKLEDSAMYFCASRPQGGSPLHFGNGTRLTVT.

The chain employs TRBV29-1 and TRBJ1-1; 7 positions agree with TRBD1. Germline values: CDR1 SQVTM, CDR2 ANQGSEA. V lost 8 bases, J lost 8 bases, and 8 bases stayed unmatched. The CDR3 has 11 amino acids. In nucleotides, the CDR3 is TGCAGCTTATACAGGGGCCAGGAAGCTTTCTTT. This sequence encodes CSLYRGQEAFF.

This clone has just a few counts. The chain combines TRBV2 with TRBJ1-5; D not certain. The CDR3 has 13 amino acids. Trimming removed 3 bases from V and 4 bases from J, with 7 bases in between. Looked up from germline, CDR1 is SNHLY and CDR2 is FYNNEI. DNA for the CDR3: TGTGCCAGCAGTGATGACACAAATCAGCCCCAGCATTTT. Amino acids: CASSDDTNQPQHF. Full variable domain (outside the CDR3, taken from reference TRBV2 and TRBJ1-5): EPEVTQTPSHQVTQMGQEVILRCVPISNHLYFYWYRQILGQKVEFLVSFYNNEISEKSEIFDDQFSVERPDGSNFTLKIRSTKLEDSAMYFCASSDDTNQPQHFGDGTRLSIL.

This chain joins TRBV25-1 and TRBJ2-3, with 7 bases lining up with TRBD1. Germline V gene data show CDR1 as MGHDK and CDR2 as SYGVNS. The CDR3 contains 14 residues. CDR3 DNA sequence: TGTGCAACGTACCAGGGGGAGAGCACAGATACGCAGTATTTT. This sequence encodes CATYQGESTDTQYF.

This chain joins TRBV4-3 and TRBJ1-4; 8 bases are a match to TRBD1. Germline-derived CDR1 and CDR2 are LGHNA and YSLEER. The CDR3 consists of 18 residues. V gave up 0 bases and J gave up 10 bases; unmatched junction bases: 16. CDR3 bases: TGCGCCAGCAGCCAAGATCTCTTCCAGGGGGCGAGGGATAGAAAACTGTTTTTT. Translation: CASSQDLFQGARDRKLFF.

This rearrangement joins TRBV5-5 to TRBJ2-5; 11 nucleotides agree with TRBD2. After removal of 0 bases from V and 5 bases from J, the junction contained 15 bases not matched to a gene. Germline CDR1 reads SGHKS; CDR2 reads YYEKEE (reference sequence). The CDR3 is 19 amino acids. CDR3 sequence reads: CASSLAGTSGGAGEETQYF. As DNA, the CDR3 is TGTGCCAGCAGCTTGGCTGGCACTAGCGGGGGCGCGGGGGAGGAGACCCAGTACTTC. The entire variable domain, with the rest obtained from reference TRBV5-5 and TRBJ2-5, is as follows: DAGVTQSPTHLIKTRGQQVTLRCSPISGHKSVSWYQQVLGQGPQFIFQYYEKEERGRGNFPDRFSARQFPNYSSELNVNALLLGDSALYLCASSLAGTSGGAGEETQYFGPGTRLLVL.

The chain joins TRBV27 to TRBJ1-2; 8 bases map to TRBD1. The V and J ends lost 4 bases and 2 bases, in that order; junction bases with no gene match: 3. Germline-derived CDR1 and CDR2 are MNHEY and SMNVEV (reference sequence). The CDR3 has 14 amino acids. This chain's CDR3 is CASSSRQGNYGYTF. CDR3 coding DNA: TGTGCCAGCAGTTCCCGACAGGGGAACTATGGCTACACCTTC.